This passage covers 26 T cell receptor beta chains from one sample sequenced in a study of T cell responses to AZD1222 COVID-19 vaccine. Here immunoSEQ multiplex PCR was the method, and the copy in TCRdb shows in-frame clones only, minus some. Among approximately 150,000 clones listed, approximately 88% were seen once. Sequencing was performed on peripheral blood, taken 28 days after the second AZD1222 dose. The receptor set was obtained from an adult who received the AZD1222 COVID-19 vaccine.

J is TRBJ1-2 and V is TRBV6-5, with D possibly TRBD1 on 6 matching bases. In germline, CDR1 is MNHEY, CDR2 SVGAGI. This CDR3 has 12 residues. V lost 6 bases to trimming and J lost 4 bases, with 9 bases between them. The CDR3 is CASRRDTYGYTF. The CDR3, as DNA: TGTGCCAGCAGGCGGGACACCTATGGCTACACCTTC.

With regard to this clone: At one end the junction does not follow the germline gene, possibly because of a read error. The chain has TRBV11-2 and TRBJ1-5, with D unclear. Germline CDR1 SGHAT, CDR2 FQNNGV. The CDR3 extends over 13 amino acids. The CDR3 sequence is CASSIDTNQPQHF. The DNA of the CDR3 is TGTGCCAGCAGCATAGACACCAATCAGCCCCAGCATTTT.

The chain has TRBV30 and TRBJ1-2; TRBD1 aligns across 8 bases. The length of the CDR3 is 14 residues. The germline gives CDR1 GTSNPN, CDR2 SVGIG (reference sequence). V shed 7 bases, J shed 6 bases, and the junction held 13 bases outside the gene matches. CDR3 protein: CASRTTKQGDGYTF. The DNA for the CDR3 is TGTGCCTCCCGAACCACGAAACAGGGGGATGGCTACACCTTC.

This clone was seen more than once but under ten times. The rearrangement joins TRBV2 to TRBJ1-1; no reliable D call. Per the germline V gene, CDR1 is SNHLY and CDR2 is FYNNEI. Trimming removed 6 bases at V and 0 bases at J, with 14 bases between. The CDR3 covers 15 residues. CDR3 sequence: CASRPRPQMNTEAFF. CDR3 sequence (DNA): TGTGCCAGCAGACCCCGTCCGCAGATGAACACTGAAGCTTTCTTT.

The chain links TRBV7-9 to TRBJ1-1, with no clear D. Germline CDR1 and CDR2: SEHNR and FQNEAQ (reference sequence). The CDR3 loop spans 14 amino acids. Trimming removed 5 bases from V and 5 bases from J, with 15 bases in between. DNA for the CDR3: TGTGCCAGCAGCCAAGAGGCGGCGATTACTGAAGCTTTCTTT. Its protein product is CASSQEAAITEAFF.

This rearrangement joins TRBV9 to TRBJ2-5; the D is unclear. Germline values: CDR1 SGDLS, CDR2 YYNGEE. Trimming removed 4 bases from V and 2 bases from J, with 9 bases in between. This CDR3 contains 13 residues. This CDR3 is CASSPRSQETQYF. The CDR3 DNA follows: TGTGCCAGCAGCCCTCGGTCGCAAGAGACCCAGTACTTC.

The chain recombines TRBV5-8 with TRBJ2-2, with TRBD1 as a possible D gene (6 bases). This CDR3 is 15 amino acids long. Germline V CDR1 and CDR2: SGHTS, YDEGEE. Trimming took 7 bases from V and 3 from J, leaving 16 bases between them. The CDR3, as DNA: TGTGCCAGCGCCTACAGGGATAGGGACACCGGGGAGCTGTTTTTT. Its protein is CASAYRDRDTGELFF.

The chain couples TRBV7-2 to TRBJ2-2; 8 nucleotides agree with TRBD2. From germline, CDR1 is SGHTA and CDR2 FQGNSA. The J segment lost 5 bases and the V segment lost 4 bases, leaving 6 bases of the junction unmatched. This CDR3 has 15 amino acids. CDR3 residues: CASSYPGGGTGELFF. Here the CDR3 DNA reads TGTGCCAGCAGCTACCCCGGCGGGGGGACCGGGGAGCTGTTTTTT. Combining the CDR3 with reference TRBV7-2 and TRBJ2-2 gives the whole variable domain GAGVSQSPSNKVTEKGKDVELRCDPISGHTALYWYRQSLGQGLEFLIYFQGNSAPDKSGLPSDRFSAERTGGSVSTLTIQRTQQEDSAVYLCASSYPGGGTGELFFGEGSRLTVL.

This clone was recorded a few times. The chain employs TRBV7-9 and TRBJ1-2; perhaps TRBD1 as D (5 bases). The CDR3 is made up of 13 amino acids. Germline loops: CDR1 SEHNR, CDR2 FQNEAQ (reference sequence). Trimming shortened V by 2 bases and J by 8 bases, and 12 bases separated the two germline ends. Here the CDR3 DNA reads TGTGCCAGCAGCTTATACGGGACGTCGGGCTACACCTTC. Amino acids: CASSLYGTSGYTF.

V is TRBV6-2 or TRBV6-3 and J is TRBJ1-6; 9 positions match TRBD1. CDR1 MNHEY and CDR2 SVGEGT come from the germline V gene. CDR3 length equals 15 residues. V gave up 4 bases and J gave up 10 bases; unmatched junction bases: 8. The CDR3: CASSSKGQGQSPLHF. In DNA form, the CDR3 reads TGTGCCAGCAGTTCCAAGGGACAGGGTCAATCACCCCTCCACTTT.

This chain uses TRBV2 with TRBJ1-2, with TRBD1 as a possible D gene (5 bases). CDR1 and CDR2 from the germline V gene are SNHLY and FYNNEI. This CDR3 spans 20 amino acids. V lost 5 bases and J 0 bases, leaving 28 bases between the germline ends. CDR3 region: CASSSLPGGGRSGANYGYTF. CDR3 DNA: TGTGCCAGCAGTTCGCTCCCCGGGGGAGGCAGGTCCGGGGCTAACTATGGCTACACCTTC.

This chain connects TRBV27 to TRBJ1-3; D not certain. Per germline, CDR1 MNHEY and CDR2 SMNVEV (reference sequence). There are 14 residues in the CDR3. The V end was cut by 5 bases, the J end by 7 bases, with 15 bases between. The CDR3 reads CASSPTVSGNTIYF. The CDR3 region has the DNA TGTGCCAGCAGTCCCACGGTATCGGGGAACACCATATATTTT.

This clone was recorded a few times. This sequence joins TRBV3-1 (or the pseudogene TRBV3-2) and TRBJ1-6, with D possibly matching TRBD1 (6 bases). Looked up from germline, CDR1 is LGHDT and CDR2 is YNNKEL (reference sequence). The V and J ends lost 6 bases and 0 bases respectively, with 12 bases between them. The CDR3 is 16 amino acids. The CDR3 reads CASRLGQSSYNSPLHF. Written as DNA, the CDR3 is TGTGCCAGCAGACTCGGACAGAGCTCCTATAATTCACCCCTCCACTTT.

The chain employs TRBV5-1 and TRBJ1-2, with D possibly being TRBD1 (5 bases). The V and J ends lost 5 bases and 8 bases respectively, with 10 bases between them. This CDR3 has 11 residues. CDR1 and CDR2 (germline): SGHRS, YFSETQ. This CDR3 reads CASRIGAGYTF. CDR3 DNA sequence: TGCGCCAGCAGAATTGGGGCGGGCTACACCTTC. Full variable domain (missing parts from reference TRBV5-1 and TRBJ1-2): KAGVTQTPRYLIKTRGQQVTLSCSPISGHRSVSWYQQTPGQGLQFLFEYFSETQRNKGNFPGRFSGRQFSNSRSEMNVSTLELGDSALYLCASRIGAGYTFGSGTRLTVV.

CDR3 bases: TGTGCCAGTAGTATGCGTTCCGGGTTCGGTTTGAACACCGGGGAGCTGTTTTTT. It yields the protein CASSMRSGFGLNTGELFF. V and J are TRBV19 and TRBJ2-2; D is unresolved. This CDR3 contains 18 residues. CDR1 is LNHDA, CDR2 SQIVND, per germline (reference sequence). The V and J ends lost 3 bases and 1 base respectively, with 18 bases between them.

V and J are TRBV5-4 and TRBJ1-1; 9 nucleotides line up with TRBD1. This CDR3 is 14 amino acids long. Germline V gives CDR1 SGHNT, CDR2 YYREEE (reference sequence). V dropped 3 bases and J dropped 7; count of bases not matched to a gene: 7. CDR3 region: CASSSYRGRVEAFF. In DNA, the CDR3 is TGTGCCAGCAGCTCCTACAGGGGGCGGGTTGAAGCTTTCTTT.

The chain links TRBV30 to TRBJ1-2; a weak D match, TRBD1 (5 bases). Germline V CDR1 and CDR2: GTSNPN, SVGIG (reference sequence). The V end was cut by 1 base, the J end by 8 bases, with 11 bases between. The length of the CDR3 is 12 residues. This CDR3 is CAWSGQGIGYTF. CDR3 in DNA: TGTGCCTGGAGTGGCCAGGGAATCGGCTACACCTTC.

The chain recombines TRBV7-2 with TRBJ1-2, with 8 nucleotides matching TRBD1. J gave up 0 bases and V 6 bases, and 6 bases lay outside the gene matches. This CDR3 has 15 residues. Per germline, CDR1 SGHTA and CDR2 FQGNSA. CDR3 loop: CASSSAGGPNYGYTF. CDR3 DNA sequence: TGTGCCAGCAGTTCTGCAGGGGGCCCTAACTATGGCTACACCTTC.

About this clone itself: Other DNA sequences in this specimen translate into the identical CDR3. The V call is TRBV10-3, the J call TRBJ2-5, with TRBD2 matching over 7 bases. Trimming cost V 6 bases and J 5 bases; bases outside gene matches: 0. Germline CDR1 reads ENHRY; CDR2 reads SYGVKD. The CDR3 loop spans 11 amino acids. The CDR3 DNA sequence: TGTGCCATCAGCGGGGGGGAGACCCAGTACTTC. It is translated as CAISGGETQYF.

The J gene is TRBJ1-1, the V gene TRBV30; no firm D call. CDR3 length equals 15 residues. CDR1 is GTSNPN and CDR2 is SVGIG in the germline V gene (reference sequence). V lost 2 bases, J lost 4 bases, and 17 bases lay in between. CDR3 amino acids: CAWSYSGLWGTEAFF. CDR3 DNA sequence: TGTGCCTGGAGTTACTCCGGCCTCTGGGGCACTGAAGCTTTCTTT.

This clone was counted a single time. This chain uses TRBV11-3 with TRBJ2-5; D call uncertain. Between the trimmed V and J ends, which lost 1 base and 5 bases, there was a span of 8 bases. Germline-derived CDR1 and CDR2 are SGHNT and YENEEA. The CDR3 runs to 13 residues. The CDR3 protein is CASSLGPKETQYF. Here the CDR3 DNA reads TGTGCCAGCAGCTTAGGGCCTAAGGAGACCCAGTACTTC.

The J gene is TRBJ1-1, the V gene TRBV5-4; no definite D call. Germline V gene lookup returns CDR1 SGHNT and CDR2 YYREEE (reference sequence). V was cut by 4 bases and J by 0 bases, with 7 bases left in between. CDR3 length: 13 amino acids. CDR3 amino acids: CASSGSVNTEAFF. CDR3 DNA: TGTGCCAGCAGCGGCTCAGTGAACACTGAAGCTTTCTTT.

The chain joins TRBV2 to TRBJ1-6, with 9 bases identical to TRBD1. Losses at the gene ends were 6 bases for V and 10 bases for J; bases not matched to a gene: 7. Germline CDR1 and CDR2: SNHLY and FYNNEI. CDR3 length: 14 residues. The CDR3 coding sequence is TGTGCCAGCAGCCTGGACAGGGGTAAATCACCCCTCCACTTT. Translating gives CASSLDRGKSPLHF.

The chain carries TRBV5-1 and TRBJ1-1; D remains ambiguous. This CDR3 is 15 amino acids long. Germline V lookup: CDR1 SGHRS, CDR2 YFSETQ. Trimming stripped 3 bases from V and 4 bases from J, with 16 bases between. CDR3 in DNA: TGCGCCAGCAGCTCCAGCTTCATGGTAGGCACTGAAGCTTTCTTT. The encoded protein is CASSSSFMVGTEAFF.

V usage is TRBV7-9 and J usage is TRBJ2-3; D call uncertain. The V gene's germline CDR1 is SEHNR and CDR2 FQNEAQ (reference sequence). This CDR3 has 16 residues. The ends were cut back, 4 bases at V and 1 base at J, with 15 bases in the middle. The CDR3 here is CASSSRSVGGTDTQYF. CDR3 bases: TGTGCCAGCAGCTCCAGAAGTGTAGGCGGCACAGATACGCAGTATTTT.

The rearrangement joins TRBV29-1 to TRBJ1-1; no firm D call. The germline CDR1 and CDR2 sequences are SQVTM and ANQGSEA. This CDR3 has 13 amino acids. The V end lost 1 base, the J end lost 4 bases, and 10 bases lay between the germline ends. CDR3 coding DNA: TGCAGCGTTGAAGTGCCTACGGGCACTGAAGCTTTCTTT. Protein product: CSVEVPTGTEAFF.